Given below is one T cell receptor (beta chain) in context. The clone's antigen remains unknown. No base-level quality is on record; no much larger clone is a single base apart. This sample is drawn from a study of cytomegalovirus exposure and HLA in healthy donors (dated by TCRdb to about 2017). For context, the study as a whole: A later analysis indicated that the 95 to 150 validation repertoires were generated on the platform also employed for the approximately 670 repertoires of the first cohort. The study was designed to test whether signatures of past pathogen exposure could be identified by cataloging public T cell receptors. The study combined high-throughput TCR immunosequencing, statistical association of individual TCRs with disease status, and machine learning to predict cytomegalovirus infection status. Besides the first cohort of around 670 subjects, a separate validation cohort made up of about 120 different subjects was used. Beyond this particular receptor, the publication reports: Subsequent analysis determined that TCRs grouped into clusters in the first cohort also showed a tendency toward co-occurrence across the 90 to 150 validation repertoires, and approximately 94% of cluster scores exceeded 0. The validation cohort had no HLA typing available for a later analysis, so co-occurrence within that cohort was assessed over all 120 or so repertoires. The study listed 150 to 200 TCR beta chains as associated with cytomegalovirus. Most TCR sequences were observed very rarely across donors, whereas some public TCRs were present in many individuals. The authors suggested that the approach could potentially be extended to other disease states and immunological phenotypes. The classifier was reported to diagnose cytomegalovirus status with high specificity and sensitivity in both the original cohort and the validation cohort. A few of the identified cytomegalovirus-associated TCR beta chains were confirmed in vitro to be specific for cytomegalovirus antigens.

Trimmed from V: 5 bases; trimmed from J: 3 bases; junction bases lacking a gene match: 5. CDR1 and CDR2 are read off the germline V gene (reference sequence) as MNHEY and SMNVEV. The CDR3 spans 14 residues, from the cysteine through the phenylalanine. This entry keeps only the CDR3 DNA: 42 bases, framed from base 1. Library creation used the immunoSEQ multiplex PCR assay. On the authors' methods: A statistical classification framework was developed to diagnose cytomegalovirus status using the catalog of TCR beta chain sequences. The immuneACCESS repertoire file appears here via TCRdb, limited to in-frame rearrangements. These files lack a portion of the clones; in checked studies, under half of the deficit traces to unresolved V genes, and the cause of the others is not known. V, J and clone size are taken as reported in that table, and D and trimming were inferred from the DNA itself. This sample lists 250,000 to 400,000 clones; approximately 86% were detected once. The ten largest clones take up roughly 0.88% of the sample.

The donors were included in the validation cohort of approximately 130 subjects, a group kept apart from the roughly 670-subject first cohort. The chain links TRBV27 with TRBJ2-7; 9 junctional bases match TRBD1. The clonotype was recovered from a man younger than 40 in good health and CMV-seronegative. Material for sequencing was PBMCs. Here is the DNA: TGTGCCAGCAGTCACCGGGACAGGGTCTACGAGCAGTACTTC. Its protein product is CASSHRDRVYEQYF.